This T cell receptor (beta chain) is from a study of T cell responses to AZD1222 COVID-19 vaccine. The wider study: Combined were second doses at about 4 or about 12 weeks. Overall study findings and caveats: Spike-wide vaccine-associated CD4 TCRs dominated at 160-218 and 743-854. There were mostly white British donors and more females than males, and clonal diversity was possibly underestimated.

Germline CDR1 is KGHSH and CDR2 is LQKENI. The CDR3 loop spans 17 amino acids. Deletions cut 5 bases from V and 2 bases from J, with 19 bases between. Notes on this clone: What it binds is unknown.

The data were produced by immunoSEQ multiplex PCR, yet TCRdb's version contains in-frame clones alone and is incomplete. The data contain approximately 110,000 clones, around 95% of them singletons. This clonotype originated in an adult in good health. The source was peripheral blood, collected on day 0 of AZD1222 vaccination. The V and J genes are TRBV18 and TRBJ1-5; the D gene is possibly TRBD1 (6 bases). Here the CDR3 DNA reads TGTGCCAGCTCATCGAACGCCGCAGGGGATGGCAATCAGCCCCAGCATTTT. Protein product: CASSSNAAGDGNQPQHF.